The 25 T cell receptor beta chains in this list originate from one sample, sequenced in a study of siplizumab effects on memory and regulatory T cells. Some clones are missing from TCRdb's copy, which holds only in-frame ones; the method was immunoSEQ multiplex PCR. The table records about 100,000 clones, about 90% of them present only once. The sample consisted of non-Treg CD4+ T cells sorted from blood. The origin of the receptors is a human donor in good health.

The genes are TRBV4-2 and TRBJ2-1; no clear D gene. The V end lost 1 base, the J end lost 4 bases, and 14 bases lay between the germline ends. The CDR3 totals 16 residues. Per the germline V gene, CDR1 is LGHNA and CDR2 is YNFKEQ. Written as DNA, the CDR3 is TGTGCCAGCAGCCAAGTGGGTGCCAACGGTTACAATGAGCAGTTCTTC. Protein: CASSQVGANGYNEQFF.

The chain joins TRBV25-1 to TRBJ2-2; D gene unclear. The germline gives CDR1 MGHDK, CDR2 SYGVNS. This CDR3 has 15 residues. V was trimmed by 5 bases and J by 1 base, leaving 11 bases between them. CDR3 residues: CASSLDHMNTGELFF. The CDR3 DNA reads TGTGCCAGCAGTCTTGACCACATGAACACCGGGGAGCTGTTTTTT.

The genes are TRBV19 and TRBJ1-1; no definite D call. The CDR3 is made up of 15 amino acids. Looked up from germline, CDR1 is LNHDA and CDR2 is SQIVND (reference sequence). V dropped 5 bases and J dropped 0 bases, with 13 bases sitting between them. DNA of the CDR3: TGTGCCAGTAGTCTCCGGGGAGACATGAACACTGAAGCTTTCTTT. This codes for CASSLRGDMNTEAFF. Variable domain in full (rest from reference TRBV19 and TRBJ1-1): DGGITQSPKYLFRKEGQNVTLSCEQNLNHDAMYWYRQDPGQGLRLIYYSQIVNDFQKGDIAEGYSVSREKKESFPLTVTSAQKNPTAFYLCASSLRGDMNTEAFFGQGTRLTVV.

This clone showed up just once. This chain links TRBV6-1 with TRBJ1-2; D call uncertain. The CDR3 length is 15 residues. V lost 1 base to trimming and J lost 3 bases, with 12 bases between them. The germline CDR1 and CDR2 sequences are MNHNS and SASEGT. Here the CDR3 DNA reads TGTGCCAGCAGTGAAGTGTTGGGCACCTACTATGGCTACACCTTC. Encoded protein: CASSEVLGTYYGYTF.

This rearrangement joins TRBV30 to TRBJ1-3; unclear D gene. The CDR3 is made up of 15 amino acids. V dropped 2 bases and J dropped 0 bases, with 11 bases sitting between them. Looked up from germline, CDR1 is GTSNPN and CDR2 is SVGIG (reference sequence). This CDR3 is CAWSQPEYSGNTIYF. The CDR3 nucleotides are TGTGCCTGGAGTCAGCCCGAATACTCTGGAAACACCATATATTTT.

CDR3 sequence: CASSQGQRQETQYF. For the CDR3, the DNA is TGTGCCAGCAGCCAGGGACAGAGACAAGAGACCCAGTACTTC. J is TRBJ2-5 and V is TRBV5-5, with 7 bases fitting TRBD1. Germline-derived CDR1 and CDR2 are SGHKS and YYEKEE (reference sequence). V gave up 4 bases and J gave up 2 bases; unmatched junction bases: 5. This CDR3 has 14 residues.

V usage is TRBV5-1 and J usage is TRBJ1-1; D remains ambiguous. There are 14 residues in the CDR3. Germline CDR1 reads SGHRS; CDR2 reads YFSETQ. V was pared by 4 bases and J by 1 base, with 11 bases between. The CDR3 sequence is CASSLRTENTEAFF. The CDR3 bases are TGCGCCAGCAGCCTAAGGACGGAGAACACTGAAGCTTTCTTT.

The chain couples TRBV19 to TRBJ2-1; either TRBD1 or TRBD2 may fit D (6 bases each). This CDR3 contains 15 residues. Germline V CDR1 and CDR2: LNHDA, SQIVND (reference sequence). Trimming left V 4 bases short and J 7 bases short, with 17 bases between. CDR3 coding DNA: TGTGCCAGTAGTAGAAGCTCAGGGGACTGGAATGAGCAGTTCTTC. Protein product: CASSRSSGDWNEQFF.

This chain uses TRBV18 with TRBJ2-7; TRBD2 matches 8 bases. V shed 3 bases and J 3 bases; nucleotides not matched to a gene: 10. The germline V gene encodes CDR1 KGHSH and CDR2 LQKENI. The CDR3 extends over 16 amino acids. The CDR3 here is CASSPREGREFYEQYF. The CDR3 nucleotides read TGTGCCAGCTCACCCCGGGAGGGTAGGGAATTCTACGAGCAGTACTTC. The variable domain in full, with the rest retrieved from reference TRBV18 and TRBJ2-7, is NAGVMQNPRHLVRRRGQEARLRCSPMKGHSHVYWYRQLPEEGLKFMVYLQKENIIDESGMPKERFSAEFPKEGPSILRIQQVVRGDSAAYFCASSPREGREFYEQYFGPGTRLTVT.

The chain combines TRBV11-1 with TRBJ2-1, with D perhaps matching TRBD1 (6 bases). The ends were cut back, 1 base at V and 2 bases at J, with 9 bases in the middle. Germline V gene data show CDR1 as SGHAT and CDR2 as FQDESV (reference sequence). CDR3 length equals 15 residues. CDR3 loop: CASSLVQGTYNEQFF. CDR3 DNA sequence: TGTGCCAGCAGCTTAGTACAGGGCACCTACAATGAGCAGTTCTTC.

This clone was seen once. The rearrangement links TRBV5-1 to TRBJ2-7; D is uncertain. V was pared by 0 bases and J by 5 bases, with 15 bases between. Germline V gene data show CDR1 as SGHRS and CDR2 as YFSETQ. CDR3 length: 15 amino acids. CDR3 in DNA: TGCGCCAGCAGCTTGGAACATCCCTCAGGAGACGAGCAGTACTTC. Protein sequence: CASSLEHPSGDEQYF.

The chain combines TRBV4-3 with TRBJ2-6; no clear D. The CDR3 has 14 residues. Germline CDR1 and CDR2: LGHNA and YSLEER. V lost 0 bases and J lost 2, with 2 bases in between. The CDR3 DNA follows: TGCGCCAGCAGCCAAGACACTGGGGCCAACGTCCTGACTTTC. Protein sequence: CASSQDTGANVLTF.

This clone has a single count. This chain connects TRBV11-3 to TRBJ2-5, with 8 bases identical to TRBD1. The CDR3 totals 17 residues. Germline-derived CDR1 and CDR2 are SGHNT and YENEEA. V dropped 5 bases and J dropped 1; count of bases not matched to a gene: 12. The CDR3 spells CASSPRPRTGLQETQYF. In DNA form, the CDR3 reads TGTGCCAGCAGCCCTCGACCTCGGACAGGGCTCCAAGAGACCCAGTACTTC.

This chain uses TRBV5-4 with TRBJ2-3, with a possible D match to TRBD2 (5 bases). V was trimmed by 0 bases and J by 3 bases, leaving 8 bases between them. The CDR3 runs 14 residues. Germline CDR1 and CDR2: SGHNT and YYREEE (reference sequence). CDR3: CASSLDPGTDTQYF. The CDR3 DNA sequence: TGTGCCAGCAGCTTGGACCCGGGGACAGATACGCAGTATTTT.

This clone was found a few times. V and J are TRBV18 and TRBJ2-7; 12 bases fit TRBD2. The trim removed 3 bases at V and 10 bases at J, leaving 4 bases unmatched. There are 13 residues in the CDR3. CDR1 and CDR2 (germline): KGHSH, LQKENI. The CDR3 bases are TGTGCCAGCTCACCTCCTAGCGGGAGGGACCAGTACTTC. Its translation is CASSPPSGRDQYF. Full variable domain (rest looked up from reference TRBV18 and TRBJ2-7): NAGVMQNPRHLVRRRGQEARLRCSPMKGHSHVYWYRQLPEEGLKFMVYLQKENIIDESGMPKERFSAEFPKEGPSILRIQQVVRGDSAAYFCASSPPSGRDQYFGPGTRLTVT.

This chain links TRBV29-1 with TRBJ2-2; the match to TRBD2 covers 14 bases. CDR3 length: 13 amino acids. Trimming at V came to 7 bases and at J to 8 bases, leaving 3 bases not matched to a gene. Germline CDR1 reads SQVTM; CDR2 reads ANQGSEA. The CDR3 coding sequence is TGCAGCGGGGGACTAGCGGGAGTTGGGGAGCTGTTTTTT. This gives the protein CSGGLAGVGELFF.

The J gene is TRBJ2-3, the V gene TRBV27; 8 bases line up with TRBD2. This CDR3 is 16 amino acids long. Germline V gives CDR1 MNHEY, CDR2 SMNVEV (reference sequence). Trimming at V came to 4 bases and at J to 8 bases, leaving 14 bases not matched to a gene. In nucleotides, the CDR3 is TGTGCCAGCAGTTCCACCGGGACTAGTCTTCTCGGTACGCAGTATTTT. Its protein is CASSSTGTSLLGTQYF.

V usage is TRBV19 and J usage is TRBJ1-5; no clear D. The germline V gene encodes CDR1 LNHDA and CDR2 SQIVND (reference sequence). Trimming removed 1 base from V and 2 bases from J, with 9 bases in between. This CDR3 contains 15 residues. The CDR3 is CASSIVGEGNQPQHF. As DNA, the CDR3 is TGTGCCAGTAGTATAGTCGGAGAGGGCAATCAGCCCCAGCATTTT.

The chain combines TRBV5-4 with TRBJ2-3; D gene ambiguous. Trimming stripped 3 bases from V and 5 bases from J, with 7 bases between. Germline V gene sequence: CDR1 SGHNT, CDR2 YYREEE (reference sequence). This CDR3 region has 12 residues. The CDR3: CASSYLGDTQYF. The CDR3 bases are TGTGCCAGCAGCTACTTAGGAGATACGCAGTATTTT.

This chain joins TRBV10-3 and TRBJ1-3; D might be TRBD1 (5 bases). Trimming left V 4 bases short and J 0 bases short, with 19 bases between. The CDR3 extends over 18 amino acids. CDR1 and CDR2 (germline): ENHRY, SYGVKD. The CDR3 bases are TGTGCCATCAGTGGGGCTGGCGGGACGGGGAGCTCTGGAAACACCATATATTTT. Its translation: CAISGAGGTGSSGNTIYF.

The chain joins TRBV6-1 to TRBJ2-7; 9 bases map to TRBD2. The germline V gene encodes CDR1 MNHNS and CDR2 SASEGT. This CDR3 has 14 residues. J gave up 0 bases and V 7 bases, and 4 bases lay outside the gene matches. In nucleotides, the CDR3 is TGTGCCAGCACCCTACTAGCGGGCTCCTACGAGCAGTACTTC. Translated: CASTLLAGSYEQYF.

The chain has TRBV5-4 and TRBJ1-1, with D uncertain. Trimming removed 0 bases from V and 4 bases from J, with 7 bases in between. This CDR3 spans 13 amino acids. Germline assignment: CDR1 SGHNT and CDR2 YYREEE (reference sequence). CDR3 amino acids: CASSLEGFTEAFF. DNA for the CDR3: TGTGCCAGCAGCTTGGAAGGGTTCACTGAAGCTTTCTTT.

V gene TRBV7-6 combines with J gene TRBJ2-5; D gene unclear. Germline V gene lookup returns CDR1 SGHVS and CDR2 FNYEAQ. The CDR3 sequence is 11 residues long. Trimming stripped 4 bases from V and 11 bases from J, with 11 bases between. The CDR3 region has the DNA TGTGCCAGCAGCTCATCGACGGAGCAGTACTTC. This sequence encodes CASSSSTEQYF. Drawing the rest from reference TRBV7-6 and TRBJ2-5, the complete variable domain is GAGVSQSPRYKVTKRGQDVALRCDPISGHVSLYWYRQALGQGPEFLTYFNYEAQQDKSGLPNDRFSAERPEGSISTLTIQRTEQRDSAMYRCASSSSTEQYFGPGTRLLVL.

The chain combines TRBV5-5 with TRBJ1-1, with TRBD1 as a possible D gene (5 bases). Germline V lookup: CDR1 SGHKS, CDR2 YYEKEE (reference sequence). V lost 4 bases and J lost 2, with 12 bases in between. The CDR3 totals 14 residues. CDR3 coding DNA: TGTGCCAGCAGCCGGCCCGGGGGAAACACTGAAGCTTTCTTT. This gives the protein CASSRPGGNTEAFF.

This chain connects TRBV4-3 to TRBJ1-2; a possible D gene is TRBD1 (5 bases). Germline lookup yields CDR1 LGHNA and CDR2 YSLEER. The CDR3 length is 16 residues. V shed 0 bases and J shed 4 bases, with 15 bases lying between them. CDR3 region: CASSQDLLGAGYGYTF. The CDR3 region has the DNA TGCGCCAGCAGCCAAGATCTCCTTGGGGCCGGCTATGGCTACACCTTC.